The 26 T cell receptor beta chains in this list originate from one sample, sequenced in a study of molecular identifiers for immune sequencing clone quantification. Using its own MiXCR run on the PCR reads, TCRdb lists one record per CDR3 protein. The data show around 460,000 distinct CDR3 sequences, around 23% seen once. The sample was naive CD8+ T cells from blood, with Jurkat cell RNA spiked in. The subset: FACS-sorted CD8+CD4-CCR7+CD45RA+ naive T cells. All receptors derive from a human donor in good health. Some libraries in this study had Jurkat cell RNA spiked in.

The CDR3 loop is CASSEHRGQETQYF. CDR3 nucleotides: TGCGCCAGCAGTGAACACAGGGGCCAAGAGACCCAGTACTTC. This chain uses TRBV10-1 with TRBJ2-5, with 7 nucleotides matching TRBD1. The CDR3 has 14 amino acids. Germline V lookup: CDR1 WNHNN, CDR2 SYGVQD (reference sequence). J gave up 1 base and V 3 bases, and 2 bases lay outside the gene matches.

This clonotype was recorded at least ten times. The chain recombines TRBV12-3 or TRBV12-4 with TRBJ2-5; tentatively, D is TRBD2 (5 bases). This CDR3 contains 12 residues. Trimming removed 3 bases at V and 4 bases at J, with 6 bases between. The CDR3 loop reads CASSFSAETQYF. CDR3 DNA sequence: TGTGCCAGCAGTTTTAGCGCAGAGACCCAGTACTTC.

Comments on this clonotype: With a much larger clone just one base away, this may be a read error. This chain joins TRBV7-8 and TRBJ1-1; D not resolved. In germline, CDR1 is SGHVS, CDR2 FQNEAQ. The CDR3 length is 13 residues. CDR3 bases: TGTGCCAGCAGCCCCAGCGGGAACTCTGAAGCTTTCTTT. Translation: CASSPSGNSEAFF.

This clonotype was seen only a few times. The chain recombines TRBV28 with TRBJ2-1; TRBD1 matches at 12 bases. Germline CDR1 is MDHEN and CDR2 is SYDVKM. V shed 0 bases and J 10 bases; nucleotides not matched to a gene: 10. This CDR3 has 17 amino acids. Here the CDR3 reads CASSLWPGDRGQGEQFF. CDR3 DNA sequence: TGTGCCAGCAGTTTATGGCCCGGGGACAGGGGGCAAGGGGAGCAGTTCTTC.

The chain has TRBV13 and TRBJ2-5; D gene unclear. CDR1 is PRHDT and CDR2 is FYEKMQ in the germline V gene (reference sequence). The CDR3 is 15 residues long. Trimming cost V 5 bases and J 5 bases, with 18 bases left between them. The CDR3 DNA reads TGTGCCAGCAGCCCCTTTAAGGGTCGGATGGAGACCCAGTACTTC. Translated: CASSPFKGRMETQYF. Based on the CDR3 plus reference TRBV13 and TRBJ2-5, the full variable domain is AAGVIQSPRHLIKEKRETATLKCYPIPRHDTVYWYQQGPGQDPQFLISFYEKMQSDKGSIPDRFSAQQFSDYHSELNMSSLELGDSALYFCASSPFKGRMETQYFGPGTRLLVL.

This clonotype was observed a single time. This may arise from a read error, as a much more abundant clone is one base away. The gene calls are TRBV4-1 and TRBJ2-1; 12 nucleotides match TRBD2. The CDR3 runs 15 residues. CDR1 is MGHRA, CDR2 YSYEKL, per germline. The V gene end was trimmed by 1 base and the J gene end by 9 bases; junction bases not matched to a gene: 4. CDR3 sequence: CASSQGGLAGSEQFF. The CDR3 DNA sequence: TGCGCCAGCAGCCAAGGTGGACTAGCGGGGAGTGAGCAGTTCTTC.

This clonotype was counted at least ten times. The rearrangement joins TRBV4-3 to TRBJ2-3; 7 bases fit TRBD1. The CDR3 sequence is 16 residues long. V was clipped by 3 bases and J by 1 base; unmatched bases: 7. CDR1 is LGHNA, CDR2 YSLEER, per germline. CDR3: CASSHLVGQGTDTQYF. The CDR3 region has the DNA TGCGCCAGCAGCCACCTGGTCGGACAGGGCACAGATACGCAGTATTTT.

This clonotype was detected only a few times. The CDR3 is CASSWTGATEAFF. The CDR3 DNA reads TGTGCCAGCAGTTGGACAGGGGCCACTGAAGCTTTCTTT. This chain connects TRBV6-6 to TRBJ1-1; 9 bases line up with TRBD1. The CDR3 totals 13 residues. Losses at the gene ends were 4 bases for V and 4 bases for J; bases not matched to a gene: 1. Germline lookup yields CDR1 MNHNY and CDR2 SVGAGI (reference sequence).

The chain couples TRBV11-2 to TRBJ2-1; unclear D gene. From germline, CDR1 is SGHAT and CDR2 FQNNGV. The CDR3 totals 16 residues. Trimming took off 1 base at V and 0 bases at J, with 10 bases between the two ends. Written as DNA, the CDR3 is TGTGCCAGCAGCTTAGCCCCGGATACCTCCTACAATGAGCAGTTCTTC. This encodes CASSLAPDTSYNEQFF. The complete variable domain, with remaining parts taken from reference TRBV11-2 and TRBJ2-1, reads EAGVAQSPRYKIIEKRQSVAFWCNPISGHATLYWYQQILGQGPKLLIQFQNNGVVDDSQLPKDRFSAERLKGVDSTLKIQPAKLEDSAVYLCASSLAPDTSYNEQFFGPGTRLTVL.

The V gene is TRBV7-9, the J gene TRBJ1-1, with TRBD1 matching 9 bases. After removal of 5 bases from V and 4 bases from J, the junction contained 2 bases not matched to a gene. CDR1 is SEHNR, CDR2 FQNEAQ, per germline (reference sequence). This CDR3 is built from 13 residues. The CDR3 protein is CASSRTGVTEAFF. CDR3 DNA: TGTGCCAGCAGCCGGACAGGGGTCACTGAAGCTTTCTTT.

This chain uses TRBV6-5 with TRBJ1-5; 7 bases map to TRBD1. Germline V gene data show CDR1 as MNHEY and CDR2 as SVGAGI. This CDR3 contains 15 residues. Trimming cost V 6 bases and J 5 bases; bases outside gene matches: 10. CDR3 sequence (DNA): TGTGCCAGCAGGGTGGGACAGACGAAGGATCAGCCCCAGCATTTT. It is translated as CASRVGQTKDQPQHF.

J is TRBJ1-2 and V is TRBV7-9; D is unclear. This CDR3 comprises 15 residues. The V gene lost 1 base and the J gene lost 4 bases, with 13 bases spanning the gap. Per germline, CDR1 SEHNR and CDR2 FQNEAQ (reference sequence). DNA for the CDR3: TGTGCCAGCAGCTTAGAAGTCGCGGATTTCTATGGCTACACCTTC. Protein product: CASSLEVADFYGYTF. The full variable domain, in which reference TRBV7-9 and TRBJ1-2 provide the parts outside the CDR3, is DTGVSQNPRHKITKRGQNVTFRCDPISEHNRLYWYRQTLGQGPEFLTYFQNEAQLEKSRLLSDRFSAERPKGSFSTLEIQRTEQGDSAMYLCASSLEVADFYGYTFGSGTRLTVV.

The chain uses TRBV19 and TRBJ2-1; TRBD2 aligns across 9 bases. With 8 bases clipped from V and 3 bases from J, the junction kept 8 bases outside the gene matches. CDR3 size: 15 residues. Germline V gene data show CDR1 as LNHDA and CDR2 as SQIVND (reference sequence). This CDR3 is CASRLAGIFYNEQFF. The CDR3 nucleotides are TGTGCCAGTCGCCTAGCGGGGATCTTCTACAATGAGCAGTTCTTC.

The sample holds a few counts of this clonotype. Here the CDR3 reads CATTSGTGYYNEQFF. CDR3 nucleotides: TGTGCCACCACCTCCGGGACAGGGTACTACAATGAGCAGTTCTTC. The rearrangement joins TRBV15 to TRBJ2-1; 9 nucleotides agree with TRBD1. Germline V CDR1 and CDR2: LNHNV, YYDKDF (reference sequence). The CDR3 runs to 15 residues. The V gene end was trimmed by 7 bases and the J gene end by 3 bases; junction bases not matched to a gene: 7.

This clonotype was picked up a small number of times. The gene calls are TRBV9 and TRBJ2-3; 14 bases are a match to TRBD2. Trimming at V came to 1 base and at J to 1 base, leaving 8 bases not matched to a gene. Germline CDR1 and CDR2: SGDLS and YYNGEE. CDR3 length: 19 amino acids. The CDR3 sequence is CASSVSRLAGGQGTDTQYF. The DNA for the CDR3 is TGTGCCAGCAGCGTATCAAGACTAGCGGGGGGGCAGGGCACAGATACGCAGTATTTT.

The CDR3 DNA sequence: TGCGCCAGCAGCCAAGAGCGGGAGGGCCTCCATGAGCAGTTCTTC. Its protein is CASSQEREGLHEQFF. V is TRBV4-3 and J is TRBJ2-1; 9 bases match TRBD2. J gave up 8 bases and V 0 bases, and 5 bases lay outside the gene matches. CDR1 and CDR2 from the germline V gene are LGHNA and YSLEER. This CDR3 comprises 15 residues.

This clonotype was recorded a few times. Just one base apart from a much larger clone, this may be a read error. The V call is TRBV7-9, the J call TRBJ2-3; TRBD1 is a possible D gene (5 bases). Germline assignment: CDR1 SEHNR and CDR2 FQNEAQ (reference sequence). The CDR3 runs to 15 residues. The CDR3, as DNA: TGTGCCAGCAGCTCGACGCGGCAGAACACAGGTACGCAGTATTTT. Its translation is CASSSTRQNTGTQYF. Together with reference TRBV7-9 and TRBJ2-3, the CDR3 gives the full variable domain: DTGVSQNPRHKITKRGQNVTFRCDPISEHNRLYWYRQTLGQGPEFLTYFQNEAQLEKSRLLSDRFSAERPKGSFSTLEIQRTEQGDSAMYLCASSSTRQNTGTQYFGPGTRLTVL.

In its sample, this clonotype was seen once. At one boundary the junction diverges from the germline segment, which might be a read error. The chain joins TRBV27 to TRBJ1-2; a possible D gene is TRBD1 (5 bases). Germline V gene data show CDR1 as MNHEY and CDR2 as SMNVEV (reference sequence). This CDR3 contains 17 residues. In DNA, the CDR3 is TGTGCCAGCAGTCCCCTCCGGCGAGAGGGGCCCCACTATGGCTACCCCTTC. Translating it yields CASSPLRREGPHYGYPF.

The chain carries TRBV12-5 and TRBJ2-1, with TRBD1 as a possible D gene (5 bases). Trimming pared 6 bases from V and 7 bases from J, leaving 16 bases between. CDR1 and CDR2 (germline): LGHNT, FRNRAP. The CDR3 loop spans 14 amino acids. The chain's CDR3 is CASGPPAGLNEQFF. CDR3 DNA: TGTGCTAGTGGCCCCCCCGCAGGGTTGAATGAGCAGTTCTTC.

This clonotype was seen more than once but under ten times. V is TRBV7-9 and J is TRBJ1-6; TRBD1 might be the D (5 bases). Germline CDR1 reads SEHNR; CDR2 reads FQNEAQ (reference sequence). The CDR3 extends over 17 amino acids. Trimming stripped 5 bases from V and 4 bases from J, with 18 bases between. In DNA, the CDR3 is TGTGCCAGCAGCCCGCCTGGGGACTCTAGTTATAATTCACCCCTCCACTTT. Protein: CASSPPGDSSYNSPLHF.

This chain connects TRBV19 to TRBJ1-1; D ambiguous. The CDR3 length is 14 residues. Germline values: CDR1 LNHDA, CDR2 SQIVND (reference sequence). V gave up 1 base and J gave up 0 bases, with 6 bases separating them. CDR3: CASSIVPLNTEAFF. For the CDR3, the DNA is TGTGCCAGTAGTATAGTTCCGTTGAACACTGAAGCTTTCTTT.

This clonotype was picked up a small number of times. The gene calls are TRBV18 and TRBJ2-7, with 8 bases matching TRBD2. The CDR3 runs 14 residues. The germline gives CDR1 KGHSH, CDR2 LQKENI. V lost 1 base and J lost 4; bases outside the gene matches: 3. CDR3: CASSPQPSGYEQYF. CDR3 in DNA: TGTGCCAGCTCACCACAGCCTAGCGGGTACGAGCAGTACTTC.

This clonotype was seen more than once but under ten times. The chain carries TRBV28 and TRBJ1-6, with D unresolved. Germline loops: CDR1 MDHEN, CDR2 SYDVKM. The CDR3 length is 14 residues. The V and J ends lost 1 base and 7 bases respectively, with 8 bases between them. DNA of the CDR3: TGTGCCAGCAGTTTATATATACCCAATTCACCCCTCCACTTT. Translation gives CASSLYIPNSPLHF.

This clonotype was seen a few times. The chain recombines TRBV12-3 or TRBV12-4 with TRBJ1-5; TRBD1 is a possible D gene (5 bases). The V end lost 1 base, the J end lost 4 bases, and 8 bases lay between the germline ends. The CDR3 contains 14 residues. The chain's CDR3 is CASSLGTTNQPQHF. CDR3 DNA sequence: TGTGCCAGCAGTTTAGGGACAACAAATCAGCCCCAGCATTTT.

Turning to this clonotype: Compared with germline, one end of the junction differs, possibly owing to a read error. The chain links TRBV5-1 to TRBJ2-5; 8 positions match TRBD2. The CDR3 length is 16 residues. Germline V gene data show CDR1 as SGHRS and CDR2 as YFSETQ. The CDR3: CAGSLAERGPKETPSF. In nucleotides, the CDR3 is TGCGCCGGCAGCTTGGCAGAGCGGGGGCCCAAAGAGACCCCGTCCTTC. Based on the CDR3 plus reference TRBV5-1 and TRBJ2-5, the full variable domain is KAGVTQTPRYLIKTRGQQVTLSCSPISGHRSVSWYQQTPGQGLQFLFEYFSETQRNKGNFPGRFSGRQFSNSRSEMNVSTLELGDSALYLCAGSLAERGPKETPSFGPGTRLLVL.

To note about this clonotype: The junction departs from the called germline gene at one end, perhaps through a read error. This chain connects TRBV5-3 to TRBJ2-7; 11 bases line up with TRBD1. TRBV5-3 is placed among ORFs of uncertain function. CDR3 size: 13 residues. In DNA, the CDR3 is TGTGCGAGCAGCTGGGGACAGGGGGGCGAGCAGTCCTTC. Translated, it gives CASSWGQGGEQSF.